This T cell receptor beta chain was captured in a study of T cells in Graves' hyperthyroidism and ophthalmopathy. This clonotype was observed at least ten times. TCR beta CDR3 sequences were amplified from RNA transcripts. First-round RT-PCR of the TCR CDR3 relied on the HTBI primer set. MiXCR, applied by TCRdb to the multiplex PCR reads, yields one record per CDR3 protein. The table lists some 600,000 distinct CDR3 sequences, around 13% of them singletons, with roughly 6.2% in the top ten. Trimming removed 5 bases from V and 1 base from J; junction bases left unmatched: 0. CDR1 is DFQATT, CDR2 SNEGSKA, per germline (reference sequence). The CDR3 runs to 13 residues.

The chain combines TRBV20-1 with TRBJ1-1; TRBD1 aligns across 11 bases. The sequencing input was blood. This clonotype originated in a woman in her thirties with Graves' hyperthyroidism that later progressed to Graves' ophthalmopathy. This CDR3 reads CSAGQGANTEAFF. CDR3 DNA: TGCAGTGCTGGACAGGGGGCGAACACTGAAGCTTTCTTT.